This passage covers 26 T cell receptor beta chains from one sample sequenced in a study of cytomegalovirus exposure and HLA in healthy donors. PCR primers comprised 60 Vbeta and 13 Jbeta primers. Using immunoSEQ multiplex PCR, the repertoire was profiled, and TCRdb retains in-frame clones only, with some absent. This sample has some 150,000 clones, with approximately 84% found just once. Material for sequencing was PBMCs. The receptor source for this set is a woman in her thirties or forties in good health and CMV-seronegative.

The chain joins TRBV5-6 to TRBJ2-7; 9 positions match TRBD1. Germline CDR1 is SGHDT and CDR2 is YYEEEE. Trimming removed 4 bases from V and 5 bases from J; junction bases left unmatched: 10. The CDR3 length is 15 residues. This chain's CDR3 is CASSDWTGDLDEQYF. The CDR3 DNA is TGTGCCAGCAGCGATTGGACAGGGGACCTAGACGAGCAGTACTTC.

This chain connects TRBV5-6 to TRBJ1-5, with 7 nucleotides matching TRBD1. CDR1 SGHDT and CDR2 YYEEEE come from the germline V gene. The V segment lost 0 bases and the J segment 9 bases; nucleotides outside the gene matches: 9. The CDR3 totals 15 residues. This CDR3 reads CASSLGLRGGGPQHF. CDR3 nucleotide sequence: TGTGCCAGCAGCTTGGGACTAAGAGGGGGCGGGCCCCAGCATTTT.

CDR3 residues: CASSPRGTETQYF. CDR3 bases: TGCGCCAGCAGCCCGAGGGGGACGGAGACCCAGTACTTC. The rearrangement joins TRBV5-1 to TRBJ2-5, with a weak D call TRBD1 (6 bases). The CDR3 consists of 13 residues. Germline lookup yields CDR1 SGHRS and CDR2 YFSETQ. The germline V and J ends were trimmed by 4 bases and 5 bases, with 12 bases remaining between them.

This clone occurred once. The chain links TRBV19 to TRBJ2-1; D not certain. Germline-derived CDR1 and CDR2 are LNHDA and SQIVND (reference sequence). V gave up 4 bases and J gave up 0 bases, with 4 bases separating them. CDR3 size: 13 residues. CDR3: CASSRSSYNEQFF. CDR3 bases: TGTGCCAGTAGTAGGAGCTCCTACAATGAGCAGTTCTTC.

The V call is TRBV5-4, the J call TRBJ2-5, with D unclear. The germline V gene encodes CDR1 SGHNT and CDR2 YYREEE (reference sequence). The CDR3 runs 11 residues. The V and J ends lost 0 bases and 7 bases respectively, with 4 bases between them. The CDR3 nucleotides read TGTGCCAGCAGCTTGGTCGGGACCCAGTACTTC. Translating it yields CASSLVGTQYF. The full variable domain, rest sourced from reference TRBV5-4 and TRBJ2-5, is ETGVTQSPTHLIKTRGQQVTLRCSSQSGHNTVSWYQQALGQGPQFIFQYYREEENGRGNFPPRFSGLQFPNYSSELNVNALELDDSALYLCASSLVGTQYFGPGTRLLVL.

This chain uses TRBV4-1 with TRBJ1-5; weak D call: TRBD1 (6 bases). The CDR3 loop spans 15 amino acids. Trimming cost V 3 bases and J 7 bases, with 16 bases left between them. Germline-derived CDR1 and CDR2 are MGHRA and YSYEKL. The CDR3 region is CASSHPDRIGQPQHF. The CDR3 DNA sequence: TGCGCCAGCAGCCACCCCGACAGGATAGGCCAGCCCCAGCATTTT.

The J gene is TRBJ2-1, the V gene TRBV9; D is ambiguous. Looked up from germline, CDR1 is SGDLS and CDR2 is YYNGEE. This CDR3 is 12 amino acids long. V dropped 7 bases and J dropped 8 bases, with 13 bases sitting between them. The CDR3 DNA reads as TGTGCCAGCGGTCTACCGCGCGATGAGCAGTTCTTC. Translated: CASGLPRDEQFF.

This clone came up a few times. This chain uses TRBV28 with TRBJ1-4; D remains ambiguous. Germline loops: CDR1 MDHEN, CDR2 SYDVKM. V shed 2 bases and J shed 5 bases, with 9 bases lying between them. The CDR3 sequence is 14 residues long. Here the CDR3 reads CASSLPLVNEKLFF. CDR3 DNA sequence: TGTGCCAGCAGTTTACCTTTAGTAAATGAAAAACTGTTTTTT.

The chain combines TRBV5-1 with TRBJ2-2; D perhaps matches TRBD1 (6 bases). Trimming took 1 base from V and 4 from J, leaving 14 bases between them. The CDR3 consists of 16 residues. The germline CDR1 and CDR2 sequences are SGHRS and YFSETQ. The CDR3 DNA reads as TGCGCCAGCAGCTTGAAATTACAGGGAAGCACCGGGGAGCTGTTTTTT. Translated, it gives CASSLKLQGSTGELFF.

This chain links TRBV28 with TRBJ1-1; D unresolved. Germline V lookup: CDR1 MDHEN, CDR2 SYDVKM. Trimming removed 0 bases from V and 1 base from J, with 12 bases in between. The CDR3 sequence is 16 residues long. CDR3 nucleotides: TGTGCCAGCAGTTTATGGGCCGGGTCGGGGAACACTGAAGCTTTCTTT. Protein product: CASSLWAGSGNTEAFF.

This clone came up once. This rearrangement joins TRBV7-3 to TRBJ2-1; perhaps TRBD2 as D (6 bases). This CDR3 comprises 13 residues. Germline loops: CDR1 SGHTA, CDR2 FQGTGA. V lost 3 bases and J lost 10, with 13 bases in between. CDR3 in DNA: TGTGCCAGCAGCTTGGCCGTCCGGGGGGAGCAGTTCTTC. As protein: CASSLAVRGEQFF.

This chain joins TRBV28 and TRBJ1-3, with 8 bases that match TRBD1. The V segment lost 6 bases and the J segment 2 bases; nucleotides outside the gene matches: 3. The CDR3 spans 14 residues. CDR1 and CDR2 (germline): MDHEN, SYDVKM. CDR3 DNA: TGTGCCAGCAGATCGACAGGGGCTGGAAACACCATATATTTT. Encoded protein: CASRSTGAGNTIYF.

The V gene is TRBV5-5, the J gene TRBJ1-2; 9 nucleotides agree with TRBD1. J was trimmed by 7 bases and V by 3 bases; bases with no gene match: 7. Germline V gene sequence: CDR1 SGHKS, CDR2 YYEKEE (reference sequence). The CDR3 is 14 amino acids. CDR3 region: CASSSTGQGPGYTF. The CDR3 DNA reads TGTGCCAGCAGCTCCACGGGACAGGGACCTGGCTACACCTTC.

This chain links TRBV19 with TRBJ2-1, with TRBD1 as a possible D gene (5 bases). The germline V gene encodes CDR1 LNHDA and CDR2 SQIVND (reference sequence). The CDR3 contains 13 residues. V lost 5 bases to trimming and J lost 9 bases, with 14 bases between them. In nucleotides, the CDR3 is TGTGCCAGTAGTTGGCAGGGTCCGCCTGAGCAGTTCTTC. It yields the protein CASSWQGPPEQFF.

The V gene is TRBV27, the J gene TRBJ2-1, with 12 nucleotides matching TRBD2. The CDR3 has 18 residues. V lost 6 bases and J lost 1; bases outside the gene matches: 10. Germline V gene data show CDR1 as MNHEY and CDR2 as SMNVEV (reference sequence). Written as DNA, the CDR3 is TGTGCCAGCAGATTAGGGCTAGCGGGAGGGCCTTCCTACAATGAGCAGTTCTTC. Translated: CASRLGLAGGPSYNEQFF.

The rearrangement uses TRBV7-9 and TRBJ2-1; perhaps TRBD2 as D (6 bases). The ends were cut back, 7 bases at V and 6 bases at J, with 16 bases in the middle. Germline CDR1 and CDR2: SEHNR and FQNEAQ (reference sequence). The CDR3 sequence is 14 residues long. CDR3 region: CASTQRLDGNEQFF. The CDR3 DNA is TGTGCCAGCACACAAAGACTAGATGGCAATGAGCAGTTCTTC.

This chain links TRBV9 with TRBJ1-4, with D possibly TRBD1 on 6 matching bases. Per germline, CDR1 SGDLS and CDR2 YYNGEE. Trimming took off 4 bases at V and 5 bases at J, with 12 bases between the two ends. This CDR3 contains 14 residues. The CDR3 loop is CASSSAGANEKLFF. The CDR3 DNA reads TGTGCCAGCAGCTCGGCAGGGGCAAATGAAAAACTGTTTTTT.

This clone was picked up one time. The rearrangement links TRBV11-2 to TRBJ2-3, with D unclear. Germline assignment: CDR1 SGHAT and CDR2 FQNNGV. The CDR3 extends over 16 amino acids. The V and J ends lost 5 bases and 2 bases respectively, with 17 bases between them. The CDR3 DNA reads TGTGCCAGCAGCCCCGGATGGAGTTCAGCCACAGATACGCAGTATTTT. It is translated as CASSPGWSSATDTQYF.

The genes are TRBV18 and TRBJ2-1, with 8 positions matching TRBD1. V lost 3 bases to trimming and J lost 6 bases; unmatched junction nucleotides: 1. Germline assignment: CDR1 KGHSH and CDR2 LQKENI. CDR3 size: 13 residues. CDR3 protein: CASSPDRANEQFF. The DNA for the CDR3 is TGTGCCAGCTCACCGGACAGGGCCAATGAGCAGTTCTTC.

The chain recombines TRBV7-9 with TRBJ2-6; 8 positions match TRBD1. Trimming cost V 0 bases and J 0 bases; bases outside gene matches: 4. The CDR3 length is 18 residues. The germline V gene has CDR1 SEHNR and CDR2 FQNEAQ (reference sequence). The CDR3 here is CASSLAWTGSSGANVLTF. In nucleotides, the CDR3 is TGTGCCAGCAGCTTAGCTTGGACAGGGAGCTCTGGGGCCAACGTCCTGACTTTC.

This clone was detected a few times. V usage is TRBV7-8 and J usage is TRBJ1-2; D is unresolved. Deletions cut 0 bases from V and 8 bases from J, with 10 bases between. Germline V CDR1 and CDR2: SGHVS, FQNEAQ. The CDR3 length is 13 residues. The CDR3 loop reads CASSLASGKGYTF. CDR3 DNA: TGTGCCAGCAGCTTAGCTTCAGGAAAGGGCTACACCTTC.

The gene calls are TRBV28 and TRBJ1-2; possible D gene TRBD1, 6 bases. The germline V and J ends were trimmed by 6 bases and 0 bases, with 26 bases remaining between them. The CDR3 has 19 residues. CDR1 is MDHEN and CDR2 is SYDVKM in the germline V gene. CDR3: CASRQGTGGRADSNYGYTF. DNA of the CDR3: TGTGCCAGCAGGCAAGGGACGGGGGGCAGGGCCGACTCTAACTATGGCTACACCTTC.

The chain couples TRBV15 to TRBJ2-3, with D maybe TRBD1 (6 bases). Deletions cut 0 bases from V and 6 bases from J, with 16 bases between. This CDR3 has 16 amino acids. Germline loops: CDR1 LNHNV, CDR2 YYDKDF (reference sequence). The DNA for the CDR3 is TGTGCCACCAGCAGAGATGGAGAGGGGGTAATGGATACGCAGTATTTT. It translates to CATSRDGEGVMDTQYF. Based on the CDR3 plus reference TRBV15 and TRBJ2-3, the full variable domain is DAMVIQNPRYQVTQFGKPVTLSCSQTLNHNVMYWYQQKSSQAPKLLFHYYDKDFNNEADTPDNFQSRRPNTSFCFLDIRSPGLGDTAMYLCATSRDGEGVMDTQYFGPGTRLTVL.

V usage is TRBV6-5 and J usage is TRBJ2-7, with TRBD1 as a possible D gene (8 bases). Germline-derived CDR1 and CDR2 are MNHEY and SVGAGI. This CDR3 is built from 16 residues. Trimming left V 0 bases short and J 2 bases short, with 14 bases between. The CDR3 loop is CASSYSTGEGTYEQYF. CDR3 DNA sequence: TGTGCCAGCAGTTACTCGACAGGGGAGGGAACCTACGAGCAGTACTTC.

The chain joins TRBV2 to TRBJ1-4, with 7 bases fitting TRBD1. The germline gives CDR1 SNHLY, CDR2 FYNNEI. The ends lost 6 bases at V and 7 bases at J; junction bases unmatched: 8. This CDR3 has 14 amino acids. The CDR3 here is CASRVTGRGEKLFF. The CDR3 DNA reads as TGTGCCAGCAGGGTGACAGGGCGAGGTGAAAAACTGTTTTTT.

The chain links TRBV7-7 to TRBJ2-5; D is unresolved. V gave up 3 bases and J gave up 3 bases, with 8 bases separating them. The CDR3 contains 13 residues. CDR1 and CDR2 (germline): SSHAT, FNYEAQ (reference sequence). This CDR3 is CASSLRLEETQYF. Written as DNA, the CDR3 is TGTGCCAGCAGCTTGCGGTTAGAAGAGACCCAGTACTTC.